These T cell receptor beta chains were read from a single sample in a study of shared clonotypes between healthy human individuals. Only in-frame clones appear in the TCRdb table, and some are missing; sequencing was by immunoSEQ multiplex PCR. This table holds roughly 2.2 million clones, over 90% found once. The specimen was naive CD4+ T cells from PBMCs. The receptors were sampled from a young man in good health. Some clones in this sample may be carry-over from other donors' samples. Both conserved end residues are part of each CDR3. A D gene is named only where the DNA matches it firmly. Part of the rows lack a size; the others show once, few, many or a class for expanded clones.

V gene,D gene,clone size,J gene,CDR3 protein,CDR3 DNA
TRBV6-5,TRBD1,NA,TRBJ2-3,CASSLNRGSDTQYF,TGTGCCAGCAGCCTAAACAGGGGATCGGATACGCAGTATTTT
TRBV6-5,TRBD1,NA,TRBJ2-7,CASSSQGQGVPEQYF,TGTGCCAGCAGTTCCCAGGGACAGGGGGTTCCCGAGCAGTACTTC
TRBV5-6,TRBD2,NA,TRBJ2-1,CASSLVTTSGSSNEQFF,TGTGCCAGCAGCTTGGTCACTACTAGCGGGAGCTCGAATGAGCAGTTCTTC
TRBV5-1,TRBD2,NA,TRBJ2-1,CASSPGLAGVYYNEQFF,TGCGCCAGCAGCCCGGGACTAGCGGGAGTTTATTACAATGAGCAGTTCTTC
TRBV7-2,TRBD2,NA,TRBJ2-5,CASSPGLAGGQETQYF,TGTGCCAGCAGCCCCGGACTAGCGGGAGGCCAAGAGACCCAGTACTTC
TRBV18,TRBD1,once,TRBJ2-7,CASSEGQAYEQYF,TGTGCCAGCTCAGAGGGACAGGCCTACGAGCAGTACTTC
TRBV7-7,NA,NA,TRBJ2-1,CASSLGTRDYNEQFF,TGTGCCAGCAGCTTAGGGACGAGGGATTACAATGAGCAGTTCTTC
TRBV7-9,NA,NA,TRBJ1-2,CASSLYEGSGYTF,TGTGCCAGCAGCTTATACGAAGGGAGCGGCTACACCTTC
TRBV28,NA,NA,TRBJ1-1,CASSLWGTNTEAFF,TGTGCCAGCAGTTTATGGGGGACGAACACTGAAGCTTTCTTT
TRBV18,TRBD2,NA,TRBJ2-7,CASSPEGGSSYEQYF,TGTGCCAGCTCACCAGAGGGCGGGAGCTCCTACGAGCAGTACTTC
TRBV21-1,NA,NA,TRBJ1-1,CASRGRRTEAFF,TGTGCCAGCAGGGGAAGGAGGACTGAAGCTTTCTTT
TRBV7-7,NA,NA,TRBJ2-5,CASSPFPGETQYF,TGTGCCAGCAGCCCTTTCCCAGGAGAGACCCAGTACTTC
TRBV7-9,NA,NA,TRBJ2-2,CASSTPRSTNTGELFF,TGTGCCAGCAGCACCCCTAGAAGTACGAACACCGGGGAGCTGTTTTTT
TRBV18,TRBD2,NA,TRBJ2-1,CASSRLSGRIVNEQFF,TGTGCCAGCTCCCGACTCAGCGGGAGGATTGTAAATGAGCAGTTCTTC
TRBV5-4,TRBD1,NA,TRBJ1-2,CASTLGQGVVGYTF,TGTGCCAGCACCCTAGGACAGGGTGTTGTCGGCTACACCTTC
TRBV6-1,NA,NA,TRBJ1-2,CASSESQMGGYTF,TGTGCCAGCAGTGAATCCCAGATGGGCGGCTACACCTTC
TRBV2,NA,NA,TRBJ1-4,CASSSRPALFF,TGTGCCAGCAGTTCCCGACCCGCACTGTTTTTT
TRBV5-1,NA,NA,TRBJ2-7,CASSPRPTSSYEQYF,TGCGCCAGCAGCCCGCGTCCGACGTCGTCCTACGAGCAGTACTTC
TRBV15,NA,NA,TRBJ2-1,CATSRGSWGSYNEQFF,TGTGCCACCAGCAGGGGTTCGTGGGGGTCCTACAATGAGCAGTTCTTC
TRBV10-3,NA,NA,TRBJ2-7,CAISPRDARTYEQYF,TGTGCCATCAGCCCCCGGGACGCCAGAACCTACGAGCAGTACTTC
TRBV28,TRBD1,NA,TRBJ2-7,CASRTSRLGQFRYEQYF,TGTGCCAGCAGGACCTCACGTCTGGGACAGTTCCGCTACGAGCAGTACTTC
TRBV29-1,TRBD2,NA,TRBJ2-7,CSVTGTSGALSYEQYF,TGCAGCGTAACCGGGACTAGCGGGGCCCTCTCCTACGAGCAGTACTTC
TRBV7-9,NA,NA,TRBJ2-7,CASSFYIASSYEQYF,TGTGCCAGCAGCTTCTACATCGCCAGCTCCTACGAGCAGTACTTC
TRBV6-4,NA,NA,TRBJ1-5,CASSDPDNRSSSNQPQHF,TGTGCCAGCAGTGACCCAGACAACAGATCCAGTAGCAATCAGCCCCAGCATTTT
TRBV19,NA,NA,TRBJ2-1,CASSIEGLNEQFF,TGTGCCAGTAGTATTGAGGGCCTCAATGAGCAGTTCTTC
TRBV5-5,NA,NA,TRBJ1-3,CASSLYVGSGNTIYF,TGTGCCAGCAGCTTGTATGTGGGGTCTGGAAACACCATATATTTT
TRBV30,NA,NA,TRBJ2-6,CAWRAGSGANVLTF,TGTGCCTGGAGGGCGGGCTCTGGGGCCAACGTCCTGACTTTC
TRBV25-1,TRBD2,NA,TRBJ2-7,CASSARTSGSYEQYF,TGTGCCAGCAGTGCGCGGACTAGCGGGAGTTACGAGCAGTACTTC
TRBV18,NA,NA,TRBJ2-3,CASSPTWRWADTQYF,TGTGCCAGCTCACCAACCTGGCGGTGGGCAGATACGCAGTATTTT
TRBV29-1,NA,NA,TRBJ1-1,CSVGDLSTEAFF,TGCAGCGTGGGGGACTTGAGCACTGAAGCTTTCTTT
TRBV28,TRBD1,NA,TRBJ1-2,CASRPGGGDGYTF,TGTGCCAGCAGACCAGGGGGTGGGGATGGCTACACCTTC
TRBV5-4,NA,NA,TRBJ2-5,CASSLDLVRGETQYF,TGTGCCAGCAGCTTGGACTTAGTGCGGGGAGAGACCCAGTACTTC
TRBV19,TRBD1,once,TRBJ1-2,CASNVQGATYGYTF,TGTGCCAGTAATGTGCAGGGGGCGACGTATGGCTACACCTTC
TRBV10-2,TRBD1,NA,TRBJ1-4,CASSPQATGEYFGTNEKLFF,TGCGCCAGCAGTCCCCAAGCTACAGGGGAGTATTTCGGAACTAATGAAAAACTGTTTTTT
TRBV5-6,NA,NA,TRBJ2-5,CASSLGGRVGTQYF,TGTGCCAGCAGCTTGGGCGGCAGGGTAGGGACCCAGTACTTC
TRBV5-4,NA,NA,TRBJ2-2,CASSHVMAGWTGELFF,TGTGCCAGCAGCCACGTTATGGCGGGATGGACCGGGGAGCTGTTTTTT
TRBV7-2,TRBD1,NA,TRBJ2-4,CASRGQGAFNIQYF,TGTGCCAGCAGGGGACAGGGGGCGTTTAACATTCAGTACTTC
TRBV28,TRBD1,NA,TRBJ1-1,CASSRTGDTEAFF,TGTGCCAGCAGTCGAACAGGGGACACTGAAGCTTTCTTT
TRBV30,TRBD2,NA,TRBJ2-1,CAWSVRLAGNNEQFF,TGTGCCTGGAGTGTACGGCTAGCGGGAAACAATGAGCAGTTCTTC
TRBV28,TRBD2,NA,TRBJ2-1,CASSSGGRTPNEQFF,TGTGCCAGCAGTTCCGGGGGGAGAACCCCCAATGAGCAGTTCTTC
TRBV28,NA,NA,TRBJ1-4,CASSEGFEKLFF,TGTGCCAGCAGTGAGGGTTTTGAAAAACTGTTTTTT
TRBV5-4,NA,NA,TRBJ2-7,CASSLGTESSYEQYF,TGTGCCAGCAGCCTCGGGACGGAGAGTTCCTACGAGCAGTACTTC
TRBV7-2,NA,NA,TRBJ2-2,CASSLQLAGELFF,TGTGCCAGCAGCTTACAGTTGGCCGGGGAGCTGTTTTTT
TRBV7-6,NA,once,TRBJ2-3,CASSPGRGPGADTQYF,TGTGCCAGCAGCCCCGGGCGGGGGCCGGGGGCAGATACGCAGTATTTT
TRBV14,NA,once,TRBJ2-4,CASSQGLDTIQYF,TGTGCCAGCAGCCAAGGTCTAGACACCATTCAGTACTTC
TRBV5-4,NA,NA,TRBJ2-6,CASSSLGANVLTF,TGTGCCAGCAGCTCCCTTGGGGCCAACGTCCTGACTTTC
TRBV10-3,NA,NA,TRBJ2-1,CAIRPDQYNEQFF,TGTGCCATCAGACCGGACCAGTACAATGAGCAGTTCTTC
TRBV6-6,NA,NA,TRBJ1-5,CASSLKTGSNQPQHF,TGTGCCAGCAGCCTCAAGACAGGATCGAATCAGCCCCAGCATTTT
TRBV28,NA,NA,TRBJ2-3,CASSSDSKTDTQYF,TGTGCCAGCTCTTCGGACAGTAAAACAGATACGCAGTATTTT
TRBV7-9,TRBD1,NA,TRBJ1-4,CASSRDRHNEKLFF,TGTGCCAGCAGCCGGGACAGGCATAATGAAAAACTGTTTTTT
TRBV11-2,TRBD1,NA,TRBJ2-6,CASSQTGQGRLAGANVLTF,TGTGCCAGCAGCCAAACGGGACAGGGGAGATTGGCTGGGGCCAACGTCCTGACTTTC
TRBV5-4,NA,once,TRBJ2-1,CASSLGSAYYNEQFF,TGTGCCAGCAGCTTAGGTAGTGCCTACTACAATGAGCAGTTCTTC
TRBV6-6,NA,NA,TRBJ1-1,CASSYEVVAEAFF,TGTGCCAGCAGTTACGAAGTGGTGGCTGAAGCTTTCTTT
TRBV7-2,NA,NA,TRBJ2-7,CASSLGWASANYEQYF,TGTGCCAGCAGCTTAGGGTGGGCTAGCGCGAACTACGAGCAGTACTTC
TRBV10-3,NA,NA,TRBJ2-3,CAISSADTQYF,TGTGCCATCTCAAGTGCAGATACGCAGTATTTT